This TCR beta chain is drawn from a study of lymphopenia after photon versus proton radiotherapy. Study-wide findings and caveats: Oligoclonal CD8+ Temra expansion after nadir drove photon patients' diversity drop. In patients who died, overall survival fell as post-nadir TCR diversity dropped more.

Clones were read by immunoSEQ multiplex PCR, and TCRdb kept only the in-frame ones, dropping some. Altogether about 160,000 clones are present, about 85% being singletons, with the ten largest covering around 5.1%. V was clipped by 1 base and J by 1 base; unmatched bases: 4. The CDR3 sequence is 15 residues long. Germline V gene lookup returns CDR1 GTSNPN and CDR2 SVGIG (reference sequence). Points on this clone: Its antigen is currently unknown.

This sequence was found in a man aged 50 to 60 with gastric cancer. Source: peripheral blood, taken from a patient treated with photon-based radiotherapy. The chain combines TRBV30 with TRBJ2-1; 7 bases are a match to TRBD2. Written as DNA, the CDR3 is TGTGCCTGGAGTGGCTGGCGGGGGTCCTACAATGAGCAGTTCTTC. Translating it yields CAWSGWRGSYNEQFF.